This passage covers 5 T cell receptor beta chains from one sample sequenced in a study of blood T cell repertoires in COVID-19. Sequencing used immunoSEQ multiplex PCR; TCRdb keeps in-frame clones, though not all of them. The data hold about 150,000 clones, with 70% to 90% observed a single time. Sequenced material: peripheral blood. All receptors derive from a woman in her seventies with acute or convalescent COVID-19.

This clone was counted once. The chain employs TRBV28 and TRBJ2-3; D might be TRBD2 (6 bases). Germline CDR1 MDHEN, CDR2 SYDVKM. This CDR3 region has 15 residues. The V end was cut by 7 bases, the J end by 4 bases, with 18 bases between. The CDR3, as DNA: TGTGCCAGCATCCCTACTCGGAGGGGATCAGATACGCAGTATTTT. This sequence encodes CASIPTRRGSDTQYF.

The chain combines TRBV9 with TRBJ1-3, with D possibly matching TRBD1 (5 bases). V lost 0 bases and J 0 bases, leaving 13 bases between the germline ends. The CDR3 length is 17 residues. The germline V gene encodes CDR1 SGDLS and CDR2 YYNGEE. CDR3 amino acids: CASSVAAGRRSGNTIYF. DNA for the CDR3: TGTGCCAGCAGCGTAGCTGCGGGGCGCCGCTCTGGAAACACCATATATTTT.

The chain carries TRBV24-1 and TRBJ1-1; 7 bases are shared with TRBD1. CDR1 is KGHDR and CDR2 is SFDVKD in the germline V gene. The CDR3 has 15 amino acids. V gave up 4 bases and J gave up 2 bases; unmatched junction bases: 6. CDR3 nucleotide sequence: TGTGCCACCAGTGACGGGGGACAGCATAACACTGAAGCTTTCTTT. The encoded protein is CATSDGGQHNTEAFF.

This chain connects TRBV6-5 to TRBJ2-7, with unresolved D. The length of the CDR3 is 12 residues. CDR1 MNHEY and CDR2 SVGAGI come from the germline V gene. Trimming shortened V by 0 bases and J by 3 bases, and 3 bases separated the two germline ends. CDR3: CASSYSYYEQYF. The CDR3 DNA reads TGTGCCAGCAGTTACTCGTACTACGAGCAGTACTTC.

This sequence joins TRBV10-3 and TRBJ1-5, with 8 nucleotides matching TRBD1. The CDR3 has 14 residues. V dropped 3 bases and J dropped 4; count of bases not matched to a gene: 2. Germline CDR1 and CDR2: ENHRY and SYGVKD. CDR3 sequence reads: CAISEQGVNQPQHF. CDR3 nucleotide sequence: TGTGCCATCAGTGAACAGGGGGTGAATCAGCCCCAGCATTTT.